The 14 T cell receptor beta chains presented below share a single source sample, sequenced in a study of monozygotic twins with cystic fibrosis. Data came from immunoSEQ multiplex PCR; TCRdb stores just in-frame clones and leaves some out. In the table there are tens of thousands of clones, 70% to 90% of which are singletons. Sequencing used blood. All receptors come from a girl aged 2 to 10 with cystic fibrosis.

This clone appeared once. J is TRBJ2-5 and V is TRBV9; no firm D call. The germline V and J ends were trimmed by 3 bases and 1 base, with 1 base remaining between them. Germline CDR1 is SGDLS and CDR2 is YYNGEE. The CDR3 loop spans 11 amino acids. The CDR3 nucleotides read TGTGCCAGCAGCGGCCAAGAGACCCAGTACTTC. Translation gives CASSGQETQYF. The full variable domain, completed using reference TRBV9 and TRBJ2-5, is DSGVTQTPKHLITATGQRVTLRCSPRSGDLSVYWYQQSLDQGLQFLIQYYNGEERAKGNILERFSAQQFPDLHSELNLSSLELGDSALYFCASSGQETQYFGPGTRLLVL.

The V and J genes are TRBV12-2 and TRBJ2-7. TRBV12-2 is listed as a pseudogene. The CDR3 loop spans 16 amino acids. CDR3 protein: CASRPRGPSSPYEQYF. CDR3 nucleotide sequence: TGTGCAAGTCGCCCCCGGGGCCCCAGTTCCCCCTACGAGCAGTACTTC.

This chain uses TRBV19 with TRBJ2-7; D perhaps matches TRBD1 (6 bases). The CDR3 has 14 residues. Germline CDR1 is LNHDA and CDR2 is SQIVND (reference sequence). The V end was cut by 6 bases, the J end by 2 bases, with 14 bases between. Written as DNA, the CDR3 is TGTGCCAGTAGCCCCATGGGGGCAGCCTACGAGCAGTACTTC. Translated: CASSPMGAAYEQYF.

The V call is TRBV7-9, the J call TRBJ2-3, with no clear D. Deletions cut 5 bases from V and 6 bases from J, with 9 bases between. This CDR3 spans 12 amino acids. Germline CDR1 is SEHNR and CDR2 is FQNEAQ (reference sequence). The CDR3 loop is CASSPHGDTQYF. The CDR3 DNA reads TGTGCCAGCAGCCCTCACGGGGATACGCAGTATTTT.

The J gene is TRBJ1-1, the V gene TRBV6-6; a weak D match, TRBD1 (6 bases). Germline V gene lookup returns CDR1 MNHNY and CDR2 SVGAGI (reference sequence). CDR3 length equals 14 residues. Between the trimmed V and J ends, which lost 5 bases and 6 bases, there was a span of 16 bases. CDR3 region: CASSALQGWAEAFF. The CDR3 bases are TGTGCCAGCAGTGCCCTACAGGGTTGGGCTGAAGCTTTCTTT.

The chain couples TRBV2 to TRBJ2-5; D not certain. The CDR3 runs to 14 residues. CDR1 and CDR2 from the germline V gene are SNHLY and FYNNEI. V was cut by 3 bases and J by 4 bases, with 12 bases left in between. CDR3 sequence (DNA): TGTGCCAGCAGTGACGACTCCATTTCAGAGACCCAGTACTTC. Translating it yields CASSDDSISETQYF.

This clone was seen just once. The chain couples TRBV4-1 to TRBJ2-7, with 11 bases fitting TRBD2. The CDR3 is 14 residues long. Looked up from germline, CDR1 is MGHRA and CDR2 is YSYEKL. V was pared by 1 base and J by 4 bases, with 0 bases of the junction left unmatched. The CDR3 DNA reads as TGCGCCAGCAGCCAAGGACTAGCGGGATACGAGCAGTACTTC. This gives the protein CASSQGLAGYEQYF.

The V gene is TRBV5-1, the J gene TRBJ2-3; a possible D gene is TRBD1 (6 bases). The CDR3 has 17 amino acids. Between the trimmed V and J ends, which lost 0 bases and 4 bases, there was a span of 18 bases. CDR1 and CDR2 from the germline V gene are SGHRS and YFSETQ. CDR3 nucleotide sequence: TGCGCCAGCAGCTTGGACGCTACAGGGTTTGGCGCAGATACGCAGTATTTT. This codes for CASSLDATGFGADTQYF.

There are a few counts of this clone. The V call is TRBV6-6, the J call TRBJ1-1; D uncertain. The V end lost 10 bases, the J end lost 1 base, and 19 bases lay between the germline ends. CDR3 length: 15 residues. Germline V gene sequence: CDR1 MNHNY, CDR2 SVGAGI (reference sequence). The CDR3 DNA is TGTGCCACTCTAGAAGAACCCTCACCGAACACTGAAGCTTTCTTT. This codes for CATLEEPSPNTEAFF.

This clone came up a few times. The gene calls are TRBV6-1 and TRBJ1-6, with D perhaps TRBD1 (6 bases). The CDR3 sequence is 15 residues long. CDR1 MNHNS and CDR2 SASEGT come from the germline V gene. Trimming shortened V by 2 bases and J by 7 bases, and 12 bases separated the two germline ends. The chain's CDR3 is CASSETQGSNSPLHF. The CDR3 DNA is TGTGCCAGCAGTGAAACCCAGGGGTCGAATTCACCCCTCCACTTT.

The chain employs TRBV10-3 and TRBJ1-1; no reliable D call. The V and J ends lost 9 bases and 0 bases respectively, with 8 bases between them. This CDR3 contains 12 residues. Germline V gene data show CDR1 as ENHRY and CDR2 as SYGVKD. CDR3 in DNA: TGTGCCATATGGGATTTGAACACTGAAGCTTTCTTT. Its protein is CAIWDLNTEAFF.

This chain links TRBV5-1 with TRBJ2-1; D possibly corresponds to TRBD2 (6 bases). Germline V lookup: CDR1 SGHRS, CDR2 YFSETQ. V was shortened by 4 bases and J by 12 bases, with 20 bases between the two germline ends. The CDR3 is made up of 14 amino acids. Here the CDR3 DNA reads TGCGCCAGCAGCCCGACCACCGCGGGGTCTGGGCAGTTCTTC. It codes for CASSPTTAGSGQFF.

The rearrangement uses TRBV19 and TRBJ2-1; D is possibly TRBD2 (6 bases). The V and J ends lost 4 bases and 7 bases respectively, with 17 bases between them. The CDR3 is 15 residues long. Per germline, CDR1 LNHDA and CDR2 SQIVND (reference sequence). The CDR3 coding sequence is TGTGCCAGTAGTACCAGGATCTCCCGGGGGAATGAGCAGTTCTTC. Its translation: CASSTRISRGNEQFF. Based on the CDR3 plus reference TRBV19 and TRBJ2-1, the full variable domain is DGGITQSPKYLFRKEGQNVTLSCEQNLNHDAMYWYRQDPGQGLRLIYYSQIVNDFQKGDIAEGYSVSREKKESFPLTVTSAQKNPTAFYLCASSTRISRGNEQFFGPGTRLTVL.

This chain joins TRBV19 and TRBJ2-1; D tentatively fits TRBD1 or TRBD2 (5 bases each). CDR3 length: 16 amino acids. Germline V gene sequence: CDR1 LNHDA, CDR2 SQIVND (reference sequence). Deletions cut 1 base from V and 4 bases from J, with 14 bases between. The CDR3 here is CASSIVAGRPYNEQFF. CDR3 DNA: TGTGCCAGTAGTATAGTGGCAGGGAGACCGTACAATGAGCAGTTCTTC.